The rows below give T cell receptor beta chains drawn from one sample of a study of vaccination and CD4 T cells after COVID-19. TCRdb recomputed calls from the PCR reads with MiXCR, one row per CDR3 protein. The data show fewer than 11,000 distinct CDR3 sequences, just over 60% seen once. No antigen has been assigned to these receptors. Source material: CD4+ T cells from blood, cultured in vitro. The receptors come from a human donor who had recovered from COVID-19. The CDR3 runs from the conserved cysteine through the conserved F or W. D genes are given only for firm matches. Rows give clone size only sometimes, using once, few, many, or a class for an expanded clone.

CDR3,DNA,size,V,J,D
CASSSGLAGIYNEQFF,TGTGCCAGCAGTTCGGGACTAGCGGGGATTTACAATGAGCAGTTCTTC,NA,TRBV12-3/TRBV12-4,TRBJ2-1,TRBD2
CASSSMGTANTEAFF,TGTGCCAGCAGTTCGATGGGGACAGCGAACACTGAAGCTTTCTTT,NA,TRBV6-5,TRBJ1-1,TRBD1
CASSEDWSGGSYEQYF,TGTGCCAGCAGTGAAGACTGGTCAGGGGGTTCCTACGAGCAGTACTTC,NA,TRBV2,TRBJ2-7,TRBD1
CASRKDRGYGYTF,TGTGCCAGCAGGAAGGACAGGGGCTATGGCTACACCTTC,NA,TRBV2,TRBJ1-2,TRBD1
CASSLAGDSTDTQYF,TGTGCCAGCAGCTTAGCGGGGGATTCCACAGATACGCAGTATTTT,few,TRBV7-2,TRBJ2-3,NA
CASFALTYGYTF,TGTGCCAGCTTTGCCCTGACCTATGGCTACACCTTC,once,TRBV12-3/TRBV12-4,TRBJ1-2,NA
CSAGSNTEAFF,TGCAGTGCTGGCTCGAACACTGAAGCTTTCTTT,NA,TRBV20-1,TRBJ1-1,NA
CSAREADRALNYGYTF,TGCAGTGCTAGGGAGGCGGACAGAGCCCTAAACTATGGCTACACCTTC,NA,TRBV20-1,TRBJ1-2,NA
CASSEEVTANYGYTF,TGTGCCAGCAGTGAAGAGGTGACAGCGAACTATGGCTACACCTTC,NA,TRBV2,TRBJ1-2,NA
CASSFNRGGETQYF,TGTGCCAGCAGCTTTAACAGGGGTGGAGAGACCCAGTACTTC,NA,TRBV7-2,TRBJ2-5,TRBD1
CASRDRVNTEAFF,TGTGCCAGCAGAGACAGAGTGAACACTGAAGCTTTCTTT,NA,TRBV2,TRBJ1-1,NA
CAWRGGQGFGYTF,TGTGCCTGGAGGGGGGGACAGGGGTTTGGCTACACCTTC,NA,TRBV30,TRBJ1-2,TRBD1
CASNPSDTYTTEAFF,TGTGCCAGTAATCCGTCGGACACTTACACCACTGAAGCTTTCTTT,NA,TRBV19,TRBJ1-1,NA
CASTLIGTGGSEQYF,TGTGCCAGCACTCTAATCGGGACAGGGGGTTCCGAGCAGTACTTC,few,TRBV6-1,TRBJ2-7,TRBD1
CATAPAGTGTTDTQYF,TGTGCCACCGCTCCGGCTGGGACAGGGACCACAGATACGCAGTATTTT,NA,TRBV15,TRBJ2-3,TRBD1
CARSLSAPRAGEKLFF,TGTGCCAGAAGCTTGTCCGCCCCCCGGGCCGGTGAAAAACTGTTTTTT,NA,TRBV5-3,TRBJ1-4,NA
CASKFYRSSNTGELFF,TGTGCCAGCAAATTTTACCGTTCCTCCAACACCGGGGAGCTGTTTTTT,NA,TRBV27,TRBJ2-2,NA
CASSYGPGTSGRGKFYEQYF,TGTGCCAGCAGTTACGGACCCGGGACTAGCGGGAGGGGCAAATTCTACGAGCAGTACTTC,few,TRBV10-3,TRBJ2-7,TRBD2
CASSWGTSGRTDTQYF,TGTGCCAGCAGCTGGGGAACTAGCGGGAGAACAGATACGCAGTATTTT,NA,TRBV11-3,TRBJ2-3,TRBD2
CASSGGQGVTEAFF,TGTGCCAGCAGTGGAGGACAGGGGGTAACTGAAGCTTTCTTT,NA,TRBV6-1,TRBJ1-1,TRBD1
CASSLASGGPGETQYF,TGTGCCAGCAGCTTAGCAAGCGGGGGGCCGGGGGAGACCCAGTACTTC,NA,TRBV11-3,TRBJ2-5,TRBD2
CATGSVGSPLHF,TGTGCCACGGGATCCGTGGGTTCACCCCTCCACTTT,NA,TRBV12-3/TRBV12-4,TRBJ1-6,NA
CASSAGRNQPQHF,TGTGCCAGCAGTGCAGGGAGGAATCAGCCCCAGCATTTT,few,TRBV6-1,TRBJ1-5,NA
CSAVLDGAYGYTF,TGCAGTGCCGTATTGGACGGCGCCTATGGCTACACCTTC,large,TRBV20-1,TRBJ1-2,NA